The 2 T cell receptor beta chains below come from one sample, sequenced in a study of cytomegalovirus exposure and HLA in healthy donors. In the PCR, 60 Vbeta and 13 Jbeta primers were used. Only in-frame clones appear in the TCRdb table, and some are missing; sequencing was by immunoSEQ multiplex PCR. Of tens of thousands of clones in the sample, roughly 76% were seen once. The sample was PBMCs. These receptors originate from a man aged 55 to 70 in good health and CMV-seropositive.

In DNA form, the CDR3 reads TGTGCCAGCAGCCAAGATCAAGGCAGGGGGCTGAATGGGGCTGAAGCTTTCTTT. Protein sequence: CASSQDQGRGLNGAEAFF. This chain connects TRBV14 to TRBJ1-1, with TRBD1 matching over 8 bases. Germline V gene lookup returns CDR1 SGHDN and CDR2 FVKESK. Unmatched junction bases numbered 15, after V lost 0 bases and J lost 6 bases. The CDR3 is 18 residues long.

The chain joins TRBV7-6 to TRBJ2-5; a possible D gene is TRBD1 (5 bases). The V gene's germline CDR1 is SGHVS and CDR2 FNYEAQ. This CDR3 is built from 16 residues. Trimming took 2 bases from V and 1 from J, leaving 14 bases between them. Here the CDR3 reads CASSLRPNRPQETQYF. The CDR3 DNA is TGTGCCAGCAGCTTAAGACCAAACAGGCCCCAAGAGACCCAGTACTTC.